The 26 T cell receptor beta chains below all came from one sample that was sequenced in a study of T cell repertoires in cytomegalovirus infection. MiXCR, applied by TCRdb to the reads, yields one record per CDR3 protein. In the table there are 750,000 to 900,000 distinct CDR3 sequences, almost 30% of which are singletons. Antigen specificity for these receptors is unknown. The material sequenced was cultured CD8+ T cells from PBMCs, taken from culture after CMV antigen stimulation. The receptors originated from a human donor in good health (CMV status not recorded). Some clones in this sample may be carry-over from other donors' samples.

This clonotype was observed a few times. This rearrangement joins TRBV6-9 to TRBJ2-3; D not resolved. This CDR3 has 15 amino acids. Per the germline V gene, CDR1 is MNHGY and CDR2 is SVAAGI. V lost 3 bases, J lost 3 bases, and 13 bases lay in between. The CDR3 loop is CASSYPRVVTDTQYF. The CDR3 nucleotides read TGTGCCAGCAGTTACCCCCGGGTAGTAACAGATACGCAGTATTTT.

This sequence joins TRBV27 and TRBJ2-3; 7 nucleotides align to TRBD1. V lost 2 bases to trimming and J lost 1 base; unmatched junction nucleotides: 3. CDR1 is MNHEY, CDR2 SMNVEV, per germline (reference sequence). This CDR3 contains 15 residues. The CDR3, as DNA: TGTGCCAGCAGTTTACGACAGGGACGCACAGATACGCAGTATTTT. Protein product: CASSLRQGRTDTQYF.

This chain links TRBV6-1 with TRBJ2-5, with D perhaps matching TRBD2 (6 bases). The CDR3 totals 14 residues. CDR1 and CDR2 from the germline V gene are MNHNS and SASEGT. V was trimmed by 7 bases and J by 2 bases, leaving 14 bases between them. CDR3 in DNA: TGTGCCAGCACCACCCTTGGAGGGCAAGAGACCCAGTACTTC. As protein: CASTTLGGQETQYF.

V usage is TRBV10-3 and J usage is TRBJ2-1; TRBD2 aligns across 15 bases. J was trimmed by 11 bases and V by 7 bases; bases with no gene match: 6. The CDR3 is made up of 14 amino acids. Germline V gene sequence: CDR1 ENHRY, CDR2 SYGVKD. CDR3 nucleotide sequence: TGTGCCATCAAGGGACTAGCGGGGGGCAACCAGCAGTTCTTC. Translating gives CAIKGLAGGNQQFF.

This chain joins TRBV25-1 and TRBJ2-1; 7 positions agree with TRBD1. The V gene end was trimmed by 2 bases and the J gene end by 4 bases; junction bases not matched to a gene: 8. The CDR3 covers 16 residues. Per the germline V gene, CDR1 is MGHDK and CDR2 is SYGVNS. CDR3 sequence reads: CASSELQGVSYNEQFF. The CDR3 nucleotides read TGTGCCAGCAGTGAACTCCAGGGGGTCTCTTACAATGAGCAGTTCTTC.

The genes are TRBV5-5 and TRBJ1-2, with D uncertain. The germline gives CDR1 SGHKS, CDR2 YYEKEE (reference sequence). The CDR3 totals 19 residues. V lost 7 bases and J 1 base, leaving 29 bases between the germline ends. Here the CDR3 reads CASVEAGPNSTPHNYGYTF. CDR3 nucleotide sequence: TGTGCCAGCGTCGAGGCAGGACCTAATTCTACTCCTCATAACTATGGCTACACCTTC. Based on the CDR3 plus reference TRBV5-5 and TRBJ1-2, the full variable domain is DAGVTQSPTHLIKTRGQQVTLRCSPISGHKSVSWYQQVLGQGPQFIFQYYEKEERGRGNFPDRFSARQFPNYSSELNVNALLLGDSALYLCASVEAGPNSTPHNYGYTFGSGTRLTVV.

V and J are TRBV6-2 or TRBV6-3 and TRBJ2-7; tentatively, D is TRBD1 or TRBD2 (5 bases each). V was cut by 6 bases and J by 12 bases, with 18 bases left in between. CDR1 is MNHEY and CDR2 is SVGEGT in the germline V gene. The CDR3 loop spans 12 amino acids. The CDR3 here is CASRPGAGPWYV. The CDR3 nucleotides read TGTGCCAGCAGGCCCGGGGCGGGCCCCTGGTACGTC.

There are many counts of this clonotype. The rearrangement joins TRBV7-8 to TRBJ2-1; possibly TRBD2 for D (5 bases). This CDR3 is built from 14 residues. Trimming removed 1 base at V and 8 bases at J, with 12 bases between. CDR1 and CDR2 from the germline V gene are SGHVS and FQNEAQ. CDR3 residues: CASSLVVEEDEQFF. Here the CDR3 DNA reads TGTGCCAGCAGCTTAGTCGTGGAGGAGGATGAGCAGTTCTTC.

In this sample, this clonotype turned up a few times. The chain employs TRBV12-3 or TRBV12-4 and TRBJ1-4, with D perhaps matching TRBD1 (6 bases). V lost 3 bases and J 7 bases, leaving 6 bases between the germline ends. The CDR3 is 12 residues long. The CDR3 sequence: CASSLDSEKLFF. The CDR3 DNA sequence: TGTGCCAGCAGTTTGGACAGTGAAAAACTGTTTTTT.

This clonotype was detected a few times. The chain links TRBV27 to TRBJ1-2; 12 nucleotides agree with TRBD1. The length of the CDR3 is 15 residues. CDR1 MNHEY and CDR2 SMNVEV come from the germline V gene (reference sequence). Losses at the gene ends were 5 bases for V and 5 bases for J; bases not matched to a gene: 6. CDR3 sequence (DNA): TGTGCCAGCAGTCGGGGACAGGGGGCGAGGTATGGCTACACCTTC. Its protein is CASSRGQGARYGYTF.

The sample holds many counts of this clonotype. The genes are TRBV7-2 and TRBJ1-6, with unresolved D. V was clipped by 0 bases and J by 3 bases, with 9 bases between them. CDR1 SGHTA and CDR2 FQGNSA come from the germline V gene. This CDR3 comprises 16 residues. CDR3 amino acids: CASSLAHLDYNSPLHF. CDR3 coding DNA: TGTGCCAGCAGCTTAGCGCATTTAGACTATAATTCACCCCTCCACTTT.

This clonotype was seen more than once but under ten times. This chain joins TRBV27 and TRBJ1-6, with D unclear. CDR3 size: 13 residues. V lost 3 bases and J 7 bases, leaving 7 bases between the germline ends. The V gene's germline CDR1 is MNHEY and CDR2 SMNVEV (reference sequence). The CDR3 sequence is CASSLGMNSPLHF. In DNA form, the CDR3 reads TGTGCCAGCAGTTTGGGAATGAATTCACCCCTCCACTTT.

V gene TRBV6-2 or TRBV6-3 combines with J gene TRBJ1-2; unclear D gene. CDR3 size: 12 residues. CDR1 MNHEY and CDR2 SVGEGT come from the germline V gene. Trimming removed 7 bases from V and 8 bases from J, with 14 bases in between. Here the CDR3 DNA reads TGTGCCAGCACCAGAGCGGGGTCCGGCTACACCTTC. This sequence encodes CASTRAGSGYTF.

About this clonotype itself: It may be a read error: a sequence one base away is much more abundant. This CDR3 reads CANSFGPNYGYTF. CDR3 DNA sequence: TGTGCCAACAGTTTTGGCCCTAACTATGGCTACACCTTC. V gene TRBV12-3 or TRBV12-4 combines with J gene TRBJ1-2; D not resolved. CDR3 length equals 13 residues.

This clonotype was recorded a few times. Germline and junction disagree at one end, which may indicate a read error. The chain combines TRBV7-7 with TRBJ2-1, with TRBD2 as a possible D gene (5 bases). The CDR3 is made up of 12 amino acids. Germline assignment: CDR1 SSHAT and CDR2 FNYEAQ (reference sequence). CDR3 in DNA: TGTGCTAGCAGCCTACTAGAGGGCGAGCAGTTCTTC. As protein: CASSLLEGEQFF.

With regard to this clonotype: Compared with germline, one end of the junction differs, possibly owing to a read error. The chain has TRBV5-3 and TRBJ1-2; no clear D gene. TRBV5-3 is an ORF, with its function uncertain. The CDR3 is 14 amino acids. In nucleotides, the CDR3 is TGTGCCAGCAGCTCTGGGGTGACGAACTATGGCTACACCTTC. It codes for CASSSGVTNYGYTF.

Turning to this clonotype: The conserved closing phenylalanine or tryptophan is absent in this CDR3, likely reflecting a read error. It is unclear where the CDR3 begins or ends on the DNA, so no DNA is shown, and the CDR3 is as TCRdb lists it. The V call is TRBV27, the J call TRBJ1-1; the table calls TRBD1, which could not be checked here. Germline V gives CDR1 MNHEY, CDR2 SMNVEV (reference sequence). The CDR3 is 13 residues long, ends included. The CDR3 loop reads CASSLGQGTLVWM.

The J gene is TRBJ1-1, the V gene TRBV28; the match to TRBD1 covers 7 bases. The junction had 9 bases not matched to a gene; V was cut back by 7 bases and J by 4 bases. Germline V CDR1 and CDR2: MDHEN, SYDVKM. CDR3 length equals 14 residues. CDR3 protein: CASKLYHRGTEAFF. Written as DNA, the CDR3 is TGTGCCAGCAAGTTGTACCACAGGGGCACTGAAGCTTTCTTT.

The V call is TRBV6-8, the J call TRBJ2-2, with D possibly being TRBD2 (5 bases). Trimming cost V 10 bases and J 4 bases, with 16 bases left between them. The germline V gene has CDR1 MNHGY and CDR2 SAAAGT. This CDR3 contains 14 residues. CDR3 nucleotides: TGTGCCACCACCAGCGGAGGAGTCACCGGGGAGCTGTTTTTT. Translating it yields CATTSGGVTGELFF.

There are a few counts of this clonotype. This chain links TRBV5-6 with TRBJ2-3, with 11 bases identical to TRBD1. The CDR3 runs to 17 residues. V shed 4 bases, J shed 0 bases, and the junction held 7 bases outside the gene matches. Germline lookup yields CDR1 SGHDT and CDR2 YYEEEE. The CDR3 DNA is TGTGCCAGCAGCCCAAGGGACAGGGGGATTAGCACAGATACGCAGTATTTT. Translating gives CASSPRDRGISTDTQYF.

This clonotype occurred a few times. The chain links TRBV27 to TRBJ2-1, with 8 bases aligning to TRBD2. The trim removed 7 bases at V and 3 bases at J, leaving 11 bases unmatched. The CDR3 runs 16 residues. Germline assignment: CDR1 MNHEY and CDR2 SMNVEV (reference sequence). The CDR3: CASTKMRGAFYNEQFF. The CDR3 DNA reads as TGTGCCAGCACTAAGATGCGGGGGGCTTTCTACAATGAGCAGTTCTTC.

This clonotype has a handful of counts. The chain links TRBV7-9 to TRBJ2-1, with TRBD1 identical over 8 bases. V lost 5 bases, J lost 4 bases, and 7 bases stayed unmatched. The CDR3 has 15 amino acids. Germline V lookup: CDR1 SEHNR, CDR2 FQNEAQ (reference sequence). CDR3 DNA sequence: TGTGCCAGCAGCCGGCCGGGACAGGAATACAATGAGCAGTTCTTC. Residues: CASSRPGQEYNEQFF.

This clonotype has a count of ten or more. CDR3 protein: CASTPGGQGGYGYTF. The CDR3 nucleotides are TGTGCCAGCACCCCAGGGGGACAGGGAGGCTATGGCTACACCTTC. The chain uses TRBV12-3 or TRBV12-4 and TRBJ1-2, with TRBD1 matching 9 bases. With 7 bases clipped from V and 4 bases from J, the junction kept 10 bases outside the gene matches. There are 15 residues in the CDR3.

This clonotype was picked up a small number of times. The rearrangement joins TRBV23-1 to TRBJ2-6; D perhaps matches TRBD1 (5 bases). TRBV23-1 is identified as an open reading frame with a role that is uncertain. This CDR3 is 15 amino acids long. V gave up 3 bases and J gave up 4 bases, with 10 bases separating them. In nucleotides, the CDR3 is TGCGCCAGCAGTCAGACCAGGGTCGGGGCCAACGTCCTGACTTTC. Its translation: CASSQTRVGANVLTF.

This rearrangement joins TRBV20-1 to TRBJ2-2, with D maybe TRBD2 (6 bases). The germline V gene has CDR1 DFQATT and CDR2 SNEGSKA (reference sequence). CDR3 length equals 16 residues. The V gene lost 0 bases and the J gene lost 7 bases, with 18 bases spanning the gap. The CDR3 sequence: CSARDSRLGRGGELFF. DNA of the CDR3: TGCAGTGCTAGAGATTCCCGACTAGGGCGGGGCGGGGAGCTGTTTTTT.

In its sample, this clonotype was seen a few times. This sequence joins TRBV19 and TRBJ2-1; D remains unclear. Trimming stripped 4 bases from V and 9 bases from J, with 4 bases between. Germline loops: CDR1 LNHDA, CDR2 SQIVND (reference sequence). The CDR3 is 10 amino acids. The CDR3 here is CASSKGEQFF. In DNA form, the CDR3 reads TGTGCCAGTAGTAAGGGTGAGCAGTTCTTC.